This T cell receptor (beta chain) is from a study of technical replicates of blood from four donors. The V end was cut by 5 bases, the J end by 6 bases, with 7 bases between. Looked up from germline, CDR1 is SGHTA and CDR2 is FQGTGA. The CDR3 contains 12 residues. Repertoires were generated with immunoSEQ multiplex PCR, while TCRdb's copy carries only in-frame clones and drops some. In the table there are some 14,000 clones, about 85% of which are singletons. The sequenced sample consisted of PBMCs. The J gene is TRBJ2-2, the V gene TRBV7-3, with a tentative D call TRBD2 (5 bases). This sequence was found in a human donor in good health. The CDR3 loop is CASSRSAGELFF. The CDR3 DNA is TGTGCCAGCAGCCGTAGCGCCGGGGAGCTGTTTTTT.